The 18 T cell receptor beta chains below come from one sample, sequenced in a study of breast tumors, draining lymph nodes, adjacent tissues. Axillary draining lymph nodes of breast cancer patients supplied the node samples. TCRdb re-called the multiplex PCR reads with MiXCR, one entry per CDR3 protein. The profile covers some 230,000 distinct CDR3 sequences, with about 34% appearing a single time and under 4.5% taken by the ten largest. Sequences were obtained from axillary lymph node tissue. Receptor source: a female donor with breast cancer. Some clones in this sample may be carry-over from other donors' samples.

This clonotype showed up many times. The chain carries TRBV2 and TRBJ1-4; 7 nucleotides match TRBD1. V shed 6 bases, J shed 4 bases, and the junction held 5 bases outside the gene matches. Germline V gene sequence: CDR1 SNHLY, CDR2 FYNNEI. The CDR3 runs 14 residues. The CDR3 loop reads CASRVTGSNEKLFF. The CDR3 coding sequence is TGTGCCAGCAGAGTGACAGGGAGTAATGAAAAACTGTTTTTT.

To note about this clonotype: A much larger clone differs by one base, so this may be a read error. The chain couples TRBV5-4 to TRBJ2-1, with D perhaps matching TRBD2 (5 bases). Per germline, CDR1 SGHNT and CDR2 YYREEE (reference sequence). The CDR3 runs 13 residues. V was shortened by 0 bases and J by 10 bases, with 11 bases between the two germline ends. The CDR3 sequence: CASSLGRALEQFF. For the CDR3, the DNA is TGTGCCAGCAGCTTGGGGCGGGCCCTCGAGCAGTTCTTC. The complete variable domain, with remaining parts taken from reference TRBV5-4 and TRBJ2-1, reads ETGVTQSPTHLIKTRGQQVTLRCSSQSGHNTVSWYQQALGQGPQFIFQYYREEENGRGNFPPRFSGLQFPNYSSELNVNALELDDSALYLCASSLGRALEQFFGPGTRLTVL.

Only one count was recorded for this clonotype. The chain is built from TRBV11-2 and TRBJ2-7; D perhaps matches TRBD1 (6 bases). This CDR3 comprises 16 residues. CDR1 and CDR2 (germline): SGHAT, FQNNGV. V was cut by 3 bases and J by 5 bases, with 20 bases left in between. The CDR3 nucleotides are TGTGCCAGCAGCTTCTCACAGGGTTATGGGGCCAACGAGCAGTACTTC. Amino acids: CASSFSQGYGANEQYF.

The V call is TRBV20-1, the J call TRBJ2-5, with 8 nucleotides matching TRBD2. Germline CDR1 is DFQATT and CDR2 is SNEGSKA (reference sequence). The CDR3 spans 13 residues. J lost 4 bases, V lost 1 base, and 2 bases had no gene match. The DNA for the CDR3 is TGCAGTGCTAGAGGGCTAGCGGGAGAGACCCAGTACTTC. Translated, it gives CSARGLAGETQYF.

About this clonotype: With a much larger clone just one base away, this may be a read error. The CDR3 region is CASRRLAGVGGGRFF. CDR3 bases: TGTGCCAGCAGAAGACTAGCGGGAGTGGGGGGTGGGCGGTTCTTC. This chain joins TRBV2 and TRBJ2-1, with 12 nucleotides matching TRBD2. CDR3 length equals 15 residues. V shed 6 bases and J 15 bases; nucleotides not matched to a gene: 15. Germline assignment: CDR1 SNHLY and CDR2 FYNNEI. Filled out from reference TRBV2 and TRBJ2-1, the complete variable domain reads EPEVTQTPSHQVTQMGQEVILRCVPISNHLYFYWYRQILGQKVEFLVSFYNNEISEKSEIFDDQFSVERPDGSNFTLKIRSTKLEDSAMYFCASRRLAGVGGGRFFGPGTRLTVL.

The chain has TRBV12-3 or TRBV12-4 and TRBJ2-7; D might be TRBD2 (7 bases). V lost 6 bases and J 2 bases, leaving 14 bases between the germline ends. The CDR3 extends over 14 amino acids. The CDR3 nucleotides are TGTGCCAGCAGCCTTGGGGGGGGCACCTACGAGCAGTACTTC. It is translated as CASSLGGGTYEQYF.

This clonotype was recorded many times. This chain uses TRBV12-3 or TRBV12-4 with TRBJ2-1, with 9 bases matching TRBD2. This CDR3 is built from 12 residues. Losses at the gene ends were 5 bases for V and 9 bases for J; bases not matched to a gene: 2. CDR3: CASSSGGLEQFF. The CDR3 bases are TGTGCCAGCAGTAGCGGGGGGCTTGAGCAGTTCTTC.

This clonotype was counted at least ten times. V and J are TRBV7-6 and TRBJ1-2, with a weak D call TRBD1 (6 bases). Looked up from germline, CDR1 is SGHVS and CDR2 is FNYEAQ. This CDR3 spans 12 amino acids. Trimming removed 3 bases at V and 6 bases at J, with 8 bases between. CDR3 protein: CASSFRGNGYTF. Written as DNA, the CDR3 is TGTGCCAGCAGCTTCAGGGGAAATGGCTACACCTTC.

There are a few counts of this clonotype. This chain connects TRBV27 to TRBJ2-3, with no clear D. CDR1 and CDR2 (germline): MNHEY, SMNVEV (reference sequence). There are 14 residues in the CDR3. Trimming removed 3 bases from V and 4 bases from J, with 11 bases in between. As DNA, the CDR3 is TGTGCCAGCAGTTTGAGGATTGGGGCAGATACGCAGTATTTT. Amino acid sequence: CASSLRIGADTQYF.

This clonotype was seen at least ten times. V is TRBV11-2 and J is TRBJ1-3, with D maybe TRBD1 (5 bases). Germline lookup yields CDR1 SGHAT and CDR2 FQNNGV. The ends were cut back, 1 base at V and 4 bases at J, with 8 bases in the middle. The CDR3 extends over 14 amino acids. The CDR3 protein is CASSLGQKGNTIYF. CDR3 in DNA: TGTGCCAGCAGCTTAGGACAGAAAGGAAACACCATATATTTT.

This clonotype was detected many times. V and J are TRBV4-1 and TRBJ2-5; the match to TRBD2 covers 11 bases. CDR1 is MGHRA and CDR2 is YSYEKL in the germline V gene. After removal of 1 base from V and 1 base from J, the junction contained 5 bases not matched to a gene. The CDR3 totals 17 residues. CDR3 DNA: TGCGCCAGCAGCCAAGTCCGACTAGCGGGAAGCCAAGAGACCCAGTACTTC. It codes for CASSQVRLAGSQETQYF.

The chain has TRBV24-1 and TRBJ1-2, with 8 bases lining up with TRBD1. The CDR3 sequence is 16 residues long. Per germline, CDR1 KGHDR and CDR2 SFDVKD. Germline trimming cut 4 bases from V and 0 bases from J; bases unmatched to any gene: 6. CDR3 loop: CATSEYRGRANYGYTF. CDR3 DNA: TGTGCCACCAGTGAGTACAGGGGGAGGGCTAACTATGGCTACACCTTC.

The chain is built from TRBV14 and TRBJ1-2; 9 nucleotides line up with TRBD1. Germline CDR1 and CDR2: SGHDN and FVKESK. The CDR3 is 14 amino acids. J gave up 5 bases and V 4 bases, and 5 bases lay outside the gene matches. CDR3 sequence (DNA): TGTGCCAGCAGCCGCTGGACAGGGGTTTATGGCTACACCTTC. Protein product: CASSRWTGVYGYTF.

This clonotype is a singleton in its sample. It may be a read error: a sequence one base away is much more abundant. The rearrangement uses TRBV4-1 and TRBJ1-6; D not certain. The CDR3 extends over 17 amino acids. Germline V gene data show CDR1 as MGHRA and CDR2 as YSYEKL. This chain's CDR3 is CARSQEARSRYNSPLHF. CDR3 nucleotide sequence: TGCGCCCGCAGCCAAGAGGCAAGGAGCCGGTATAATTCACCCCTCCACTTT.

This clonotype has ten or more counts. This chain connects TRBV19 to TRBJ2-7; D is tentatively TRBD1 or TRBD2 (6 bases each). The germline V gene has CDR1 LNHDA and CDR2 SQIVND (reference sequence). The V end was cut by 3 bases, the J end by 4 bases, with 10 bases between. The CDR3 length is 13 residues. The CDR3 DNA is TGTGCCAGTAGTATGAGGAGGGGGTACGAGCAGTACTTC. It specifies CASSMRRGYEQYF.

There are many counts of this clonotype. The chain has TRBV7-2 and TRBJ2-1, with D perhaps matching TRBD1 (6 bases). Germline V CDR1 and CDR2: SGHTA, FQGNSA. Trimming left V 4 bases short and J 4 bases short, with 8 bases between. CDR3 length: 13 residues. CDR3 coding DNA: TGTGCCAGCAGCTCGGACAGATACAATGAGCAGTTCTTC. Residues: CASSSDRYNEQFF.

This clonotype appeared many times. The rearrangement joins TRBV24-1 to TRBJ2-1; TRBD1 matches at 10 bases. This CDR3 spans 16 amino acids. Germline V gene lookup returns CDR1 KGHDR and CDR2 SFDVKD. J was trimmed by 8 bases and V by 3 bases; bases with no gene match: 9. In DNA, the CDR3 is TGTGCCACCAGTGATGGGGGGGGACAGGGGAGGCATGAGCAGTTCTTC. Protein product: CATSDGGGQGRHEQFF.

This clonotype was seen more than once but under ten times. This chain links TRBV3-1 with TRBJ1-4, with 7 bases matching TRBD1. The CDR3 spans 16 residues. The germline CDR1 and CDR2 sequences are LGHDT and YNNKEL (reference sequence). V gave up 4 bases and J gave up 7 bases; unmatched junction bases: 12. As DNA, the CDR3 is TGTGCCAGCAGCCCCCTCCGACAGGGAGCGACTGAAAAACTGTTTTTT. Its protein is CASSPLRQGATEKLFF. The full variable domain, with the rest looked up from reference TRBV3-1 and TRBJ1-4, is DTAVSQTPKYLVTQMGNDKSIKCEQNLGHDTMYWYKQDSKKFLKIMFSYNNKELIINETVPNRFSPKSPDKAHLNLHINSLELGDSAVYFCASSPLRQGATEKLFFGSGTQLSVL.